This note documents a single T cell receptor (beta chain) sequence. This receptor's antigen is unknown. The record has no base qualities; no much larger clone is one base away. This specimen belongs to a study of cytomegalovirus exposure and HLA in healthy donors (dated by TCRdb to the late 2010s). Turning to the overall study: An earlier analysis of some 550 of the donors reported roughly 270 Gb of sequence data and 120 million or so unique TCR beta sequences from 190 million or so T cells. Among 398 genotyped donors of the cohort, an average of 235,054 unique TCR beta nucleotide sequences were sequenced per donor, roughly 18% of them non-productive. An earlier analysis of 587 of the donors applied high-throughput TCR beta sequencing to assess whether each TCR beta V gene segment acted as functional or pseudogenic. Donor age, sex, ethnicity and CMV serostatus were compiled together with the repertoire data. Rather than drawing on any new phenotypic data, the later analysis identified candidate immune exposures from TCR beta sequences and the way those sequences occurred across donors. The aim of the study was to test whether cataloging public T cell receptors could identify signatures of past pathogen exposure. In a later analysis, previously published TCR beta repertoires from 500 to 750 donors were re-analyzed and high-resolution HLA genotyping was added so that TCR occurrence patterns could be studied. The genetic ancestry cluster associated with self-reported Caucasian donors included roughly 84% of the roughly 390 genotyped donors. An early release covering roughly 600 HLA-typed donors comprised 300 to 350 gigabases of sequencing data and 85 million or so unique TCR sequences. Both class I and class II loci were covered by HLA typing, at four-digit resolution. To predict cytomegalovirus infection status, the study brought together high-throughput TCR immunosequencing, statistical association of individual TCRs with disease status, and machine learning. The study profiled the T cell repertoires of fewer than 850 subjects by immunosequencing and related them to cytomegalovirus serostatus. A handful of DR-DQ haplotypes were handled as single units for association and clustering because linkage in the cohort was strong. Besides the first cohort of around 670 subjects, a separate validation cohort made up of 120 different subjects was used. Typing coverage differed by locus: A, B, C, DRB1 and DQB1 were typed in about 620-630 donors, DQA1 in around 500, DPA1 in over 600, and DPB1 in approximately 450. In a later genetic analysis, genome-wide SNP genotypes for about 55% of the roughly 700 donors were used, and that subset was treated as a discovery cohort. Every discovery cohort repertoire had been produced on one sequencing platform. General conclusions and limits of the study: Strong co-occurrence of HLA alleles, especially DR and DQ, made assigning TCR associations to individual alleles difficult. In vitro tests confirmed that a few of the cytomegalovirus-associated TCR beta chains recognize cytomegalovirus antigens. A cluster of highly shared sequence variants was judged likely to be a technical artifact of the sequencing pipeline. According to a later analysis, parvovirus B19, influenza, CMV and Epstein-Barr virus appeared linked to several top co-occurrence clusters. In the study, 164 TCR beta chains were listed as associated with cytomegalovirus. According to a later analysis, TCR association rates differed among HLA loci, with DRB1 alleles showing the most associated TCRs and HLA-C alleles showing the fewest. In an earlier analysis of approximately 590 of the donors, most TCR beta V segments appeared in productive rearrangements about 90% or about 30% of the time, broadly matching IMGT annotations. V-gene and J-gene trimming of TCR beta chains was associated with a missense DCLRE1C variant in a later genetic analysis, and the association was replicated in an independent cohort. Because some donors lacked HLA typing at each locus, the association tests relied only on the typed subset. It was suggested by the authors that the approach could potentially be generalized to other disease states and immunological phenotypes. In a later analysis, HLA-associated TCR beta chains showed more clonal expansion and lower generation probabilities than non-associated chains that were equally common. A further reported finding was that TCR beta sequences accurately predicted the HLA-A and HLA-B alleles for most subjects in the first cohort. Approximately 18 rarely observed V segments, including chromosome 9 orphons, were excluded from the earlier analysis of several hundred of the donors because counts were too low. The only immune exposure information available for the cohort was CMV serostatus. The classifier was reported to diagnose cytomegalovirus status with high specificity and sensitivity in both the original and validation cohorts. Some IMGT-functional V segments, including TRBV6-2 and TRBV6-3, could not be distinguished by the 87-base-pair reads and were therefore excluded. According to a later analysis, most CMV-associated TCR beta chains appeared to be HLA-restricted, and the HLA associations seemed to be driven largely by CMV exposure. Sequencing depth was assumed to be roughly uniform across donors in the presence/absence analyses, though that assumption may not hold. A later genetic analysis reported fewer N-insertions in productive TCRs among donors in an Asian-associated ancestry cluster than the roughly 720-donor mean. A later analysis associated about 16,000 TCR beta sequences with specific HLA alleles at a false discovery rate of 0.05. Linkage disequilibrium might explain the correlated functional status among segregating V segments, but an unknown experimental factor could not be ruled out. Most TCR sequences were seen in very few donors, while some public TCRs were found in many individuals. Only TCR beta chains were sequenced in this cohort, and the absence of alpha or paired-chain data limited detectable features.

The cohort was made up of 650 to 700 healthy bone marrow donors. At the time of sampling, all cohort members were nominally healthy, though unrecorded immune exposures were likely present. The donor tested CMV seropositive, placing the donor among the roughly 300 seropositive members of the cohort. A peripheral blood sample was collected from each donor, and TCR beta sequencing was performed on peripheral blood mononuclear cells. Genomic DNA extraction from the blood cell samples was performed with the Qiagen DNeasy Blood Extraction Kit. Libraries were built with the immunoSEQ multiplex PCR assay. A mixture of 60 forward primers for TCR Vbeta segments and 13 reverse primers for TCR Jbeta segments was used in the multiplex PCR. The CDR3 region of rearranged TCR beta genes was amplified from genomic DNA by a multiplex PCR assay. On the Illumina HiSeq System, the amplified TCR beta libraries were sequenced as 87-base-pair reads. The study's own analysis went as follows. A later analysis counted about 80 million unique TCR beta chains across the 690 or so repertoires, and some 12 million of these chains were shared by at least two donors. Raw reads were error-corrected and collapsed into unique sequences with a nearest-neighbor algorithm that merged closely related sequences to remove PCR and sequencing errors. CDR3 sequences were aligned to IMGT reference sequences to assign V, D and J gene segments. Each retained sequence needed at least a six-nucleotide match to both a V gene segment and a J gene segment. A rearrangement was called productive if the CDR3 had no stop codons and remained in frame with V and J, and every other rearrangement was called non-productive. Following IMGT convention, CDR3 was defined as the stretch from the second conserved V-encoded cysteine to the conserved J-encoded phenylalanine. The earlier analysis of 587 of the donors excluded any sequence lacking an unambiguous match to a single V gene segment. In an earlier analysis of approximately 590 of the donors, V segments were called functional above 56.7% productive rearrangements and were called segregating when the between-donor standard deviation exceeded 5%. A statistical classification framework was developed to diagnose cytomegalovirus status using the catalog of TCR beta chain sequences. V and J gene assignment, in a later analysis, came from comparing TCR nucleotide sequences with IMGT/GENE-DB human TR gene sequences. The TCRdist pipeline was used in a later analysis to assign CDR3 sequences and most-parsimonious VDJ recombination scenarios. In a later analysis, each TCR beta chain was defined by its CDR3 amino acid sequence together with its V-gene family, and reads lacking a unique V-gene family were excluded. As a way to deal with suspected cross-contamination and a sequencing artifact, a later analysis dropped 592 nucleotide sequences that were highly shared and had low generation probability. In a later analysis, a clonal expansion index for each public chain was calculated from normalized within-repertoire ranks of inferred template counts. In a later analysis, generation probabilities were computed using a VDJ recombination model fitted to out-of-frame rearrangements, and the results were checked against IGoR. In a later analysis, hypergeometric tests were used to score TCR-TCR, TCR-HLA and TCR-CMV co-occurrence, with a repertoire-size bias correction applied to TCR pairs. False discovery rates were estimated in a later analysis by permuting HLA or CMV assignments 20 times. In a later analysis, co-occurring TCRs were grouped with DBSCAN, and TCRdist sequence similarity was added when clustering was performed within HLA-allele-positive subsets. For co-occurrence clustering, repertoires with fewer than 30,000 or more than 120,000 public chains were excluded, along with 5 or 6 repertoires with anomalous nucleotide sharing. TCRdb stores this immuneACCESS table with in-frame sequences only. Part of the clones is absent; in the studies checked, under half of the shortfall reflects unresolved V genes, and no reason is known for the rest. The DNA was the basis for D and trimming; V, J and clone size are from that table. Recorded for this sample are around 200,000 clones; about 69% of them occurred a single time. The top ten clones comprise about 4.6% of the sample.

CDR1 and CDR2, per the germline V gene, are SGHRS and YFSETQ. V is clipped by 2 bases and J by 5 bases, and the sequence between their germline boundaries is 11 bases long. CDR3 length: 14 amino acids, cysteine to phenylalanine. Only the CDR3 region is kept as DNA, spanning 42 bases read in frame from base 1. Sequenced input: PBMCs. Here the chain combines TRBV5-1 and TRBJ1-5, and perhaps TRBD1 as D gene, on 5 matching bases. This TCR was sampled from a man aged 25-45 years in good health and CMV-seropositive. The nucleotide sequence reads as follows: TGCGCCAGCAGCTTAGGACAAGTCGATCAGCCCCAGCATTTT. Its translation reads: CASSLGQVDQPQHF.